This TCR beta chain was sequenced during a study of T-cell reconstitution after alpha-beta-depleted transplantation in children. Whole-study results and caveats: Diversity and T-cell counts at one year after transplant derived mostly from new T cells.

This clonotype was counted only a few times. Its target is unknown. The CDR3 loop spans 15 amino acids. Germline-derived CDR1 and CDR2 are LGHNA and YSLEER. V lost 0 bases and J lost 5; bases outside the gene matches: 3. Library preparation (for TCRbeta) was performed with unique molecular identifiers. Via MiXCR, TCRdb re-called the PCR reads, giving one row per CDR3 protein. This table holds about 510,000 distinct CDR3 sequences, 11% found once. The TCR comes from a female patient between 2 and 15 years old who had a stem cell transplant for aplastic anemia, so the T cells may come from the graft donor. The chain carries TRBV4-3 and TRBJ1-4; 7 nucleotides agree with TRBD1. Sequenced material: PBMCs, mostly from graft donor cells, taken 180 days after TCRalphabeta/CD19-depleted stem cell transplant. This chain's CDR3 is CASSQEGQRNEKLFF. As DNA, the CDR3 is TGCGCCAGCAGCCAAGAGGGACAGAGAAATGAAAAACTGTTTTTT.